A single sample is the source of the 7 T cell receptor beta chains below, sequenced in a study of identifying expanded T cells in peripheral blood. Using immunoSEQ multiplex PCR, the repertoire was profiled, and TCRdb retains in-frame clones only, with some absent. Of approximately 81,000 clones in the sample, around 84% were seen once. The material sequenced was blood. These receptors were collected from a person between 18 and 69 years old in good health.

This sequence joins TRBV9 and TRBJ1-1; perhaps TRBD1 as D (5 bases). V shed 2 bases and J shed 0 bases, with 11 bases lying between them. Germline-derived CDR1 and CDR2 are SGDLS and YYNGEE. The CDR3 contains 15 residues. CDR3 DNA sequence: TGTGCCAGCAGCGTTAATCCGGGGGTGAACACTGAAGCTTTCTTT. Its protein product is CASSVNPGVNTEAFF.

The chain links TRBV5-3 to TRBJ2-1, with 9 bases aligning to TRBD2. TRBV5-3 is classed as an ORF, of uncertain function. The length of the CDR3 is 16 residues. Trimming cost V 1 base and J 4 bases; bases outside gene matches: 6. CDR3 sequence: CARSLLSSGAYNEQFF. In DNA, the CDR3 is TGTGCCAGAAGCTTGCTCTCTAGCGGGGCTTACAATGAGCAGTTCTTC.

The chain couples TRBV5-4 to TRBJ2-7; 9 bases match TRBD1. Looked up from germline, CDR1 is SGHNT and CDR2 is YYREEE (reference sequence). Germline trimming cut 5 bases from V and 5 bases from J; bases unmatched to any gene: 5. The CDR3 extends over 13 amino acids. CDR3: CASSWTGVDEQYF. The CDR3 bases are TGTGCCAGCAGTTGGACAGGGGTCGACGAGCAGTACTTC.

The rearrangement joins TRBV9 to TRBJ2-7; D is perhaps TRBD1 (6 bases). Trimming removed 4 bases from V and 5 bases from J, with 22 bases in between. Germline CDR1 is SGDLS and CDR2 is YYNGEE. This CDR3 spans 16 amino acids. CDR3 protein: CASSPEVQGIRDEQYF. The DNA of the CDR3 is TGTGCCAGCAGCCCAGAAGTCCAGGGGATTAGGGACGAGCAGTACTTC.

The chain joins TRBV4-2 to TRBJ2-1, with D tentatively TRBD2 (6 bases). This CDR3 contains 17 residues. Germline CDR1 LGHNA, CDR2 YNFKEQ. Trimming cost V 0 bases and J 0 bases, with 12 bases left between them. In DNA form, the CDR3 reads TGTGCCAGCAGCCAAGAGACGGGAGCTTTCTCCTACAATGAGCAGTTCTTC. The encoded protein is CASSQETGAFSYNEQFF.

This sequence joins TRBV4-3 and TRBJ2-1; D remains unclear. The CDR3 runs to 14 residues. Trimming cost V 1 base and J 8 bases, with 12 bases left between them. Germline V gene data show CDR1 as LGHNA and CDR2 as YSLEER. CDR3 sequence reads: CASSQVVFYDEQFF. The CDR3 DNA sequence: TGCGCCAGCAGCCAAGTTGTTTTTTATGATGAGCAGTTCTTC.

CDR3 loop: CAWSMPGQANYGYTF. In DNA, the CDR3 is TGTGCCTGGAGTATGCCGGGACAGGCTAACTATGGCTACACCTTC. The chain joins TRBV30 to TRBJ1-2, with TRBD1 matching 8 bases. Looked up from germline, CDR1 is GTSNPN and CDR2 is SVGIG (reference sequence). Trimming at V came to 2 bases and at J to 0 bases, leaving 5 bases not matched to a gene. There are 15 residues in the CDR3.